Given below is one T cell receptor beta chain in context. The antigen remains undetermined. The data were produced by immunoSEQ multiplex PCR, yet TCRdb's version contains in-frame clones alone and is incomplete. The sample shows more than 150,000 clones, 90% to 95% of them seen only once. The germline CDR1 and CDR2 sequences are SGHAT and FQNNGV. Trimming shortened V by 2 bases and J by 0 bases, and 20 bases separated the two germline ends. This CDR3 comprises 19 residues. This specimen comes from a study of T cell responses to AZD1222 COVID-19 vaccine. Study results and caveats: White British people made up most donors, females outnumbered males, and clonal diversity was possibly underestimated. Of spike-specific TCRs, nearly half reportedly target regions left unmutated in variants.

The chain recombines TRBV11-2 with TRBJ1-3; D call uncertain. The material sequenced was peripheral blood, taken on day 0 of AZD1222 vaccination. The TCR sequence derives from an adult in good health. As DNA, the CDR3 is TGTGCCAGCAGCTTAAGGCCGAATCCCGCTATCGGCTCTGGAAACACCATATATTTT. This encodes CASSLRPNPAIGSGNTIYF.